This is a list of T cell receptor beta chains from one sample in a study of blood T cell repertoires in COVID-19. Repertoires were generated with immunoSEQ multiplex PCR, while TCRdb's copy carries only in-frame clones and drops some. In the table there are about 150,000 clones, more than 75% of which are singletons. Sequenced sample: peripheral blood. These receptors all stem from a man aged 45 to 65 with active COVID-19. Each CDR3 is given with its conserved first and last residue. Fields, in order: V gene, CDR3 length, J gene, CDR3 protein.

TRBV27	12	TRBJ1-1	CASSSPQGEAFF
TRBV6-5	15	TRBJ2-3	CASYRDRGSTDTQYF
TRBV19	13	TRBJ1-3	CASSMAGRNTIYF
TRBV30	13	TRBJ2-5	CAWSVRLGETQYF
TRBV24-1	16	TRBJ2-2	CATSDSGRGVAGELFF
TRBV11-2	14	TRBJ2-5	CASGNLAGRETQYF
TRBV6-5	14	TRBJ2-7	CASRAGQSSYEQYF
TRBV5-4	13	TRBJ1-1	CASSGDRNTEAFF
TRBV30	10	TRBJ1-2	CALTGLGYTF
TRBV2	14	TRBJ1-5	CASSEFGGLQPQHF
TRBV7-2	13	TRBJ1-5	CASSYTNNQPQHF
TRBV5-6	14	TRBJ1-2	CASSLDRINYGYTF
TRBV5-1	15	TRBJ2-3	CASSLAFSSADTQYF
TRBV9	14	TRBJ2-7	CASSPRLLRDEQYF
TRBV19	13	TRBJ1-5	CASSPTTDQPQHF
TRBV4-3	17	TRBJ2-6	CASSPGTGGSGANVLTF
TRBV6-6	13	TRBJ1-5	CASRFYSNQPQHF
TRBV11-2	15	TRBJ2-6	CASSSPRSGANVLTF
TRBV19	14	TRBJ1-2	CASSPDNANYGYTF
TRBV11-2	13	TRBJ2-1	CASSYRGPNEQFF
TRBV5-1	17	TRBJ2-1	CASSLALSRGGINEQFF
TRBV7-2	18	TRBJ2-3	CASSLASSGGSWSDTQYF
TRBV5-4	19	TRBJ2-5	CASSLDGAVTSGGQETQYF
TRBV4-3	14	TRBJ2-7	CASSQAQGFYEQYF
TRBV5-1	14	TRBJ2-1	CASSGRGAQNEQFF
TRBV30	13	TRBJ1-2	CAWSETGDYGYTF
TRBV3-1/TRBV3-2	16	TRBJ2-1	CASSRLAGGHYNEQFF
TRBV7-2	15	TRBJ2-5	CASNQMGQVQETQYF
TRBV7-2	14	TRBJ2-3	CASSFSAWRGEQYF
TRBV6-1	15	TRBJ1-1	CASSEGRGRGTEAFF
TRBV5-4	16	TRBJ2-2	CASSGSGTGYTGELFF
TRBV30	13	TRBJ1-2	CAWSEGAGYGYTF
TRBV28	15	TRBJ1-2	CASTPGGTGGVGYTF
TRBV5-5	14	TRBJ1-2	CASSLLGGIYGYTF
TRBV20-1	11	TRBJ2-7	CSASVLSEQYF
TRBV19	15	TRBJ2-7	CASTQTGASYYEQYF
TRBV9	14	TRBJ2-5	CASSEGTSGETQYF
TRBV4-2	14	TRBJ2-3	CASSQTIIAQRPYF
TRBV7-8	13	TRBJ2-7	CASSSVNPLEQYF
TRBV29-1	13	TRBJ2-2	CSVARGSGGELFF
TRBV15	17	TRBJ2-1	CATSRVRRGGPYNEQFF
TRBV10-3	19	TRBJ2-7	CATGRGSDPTDFSSYEQYF
TRBV19	14	TRBJ1-1	CASSIGTVNTEAFF
TRBV6-5	15	TRBJ1-3	CASSRGQNAGNTIYF
TRBV12-3/TRBV12-4	13	TRBJ2-1	CATASGSYNEQFF
TRBV6-6	13	TRBJ2-7	CATWRGSSYEQYF
TRBV18	17	TRBJ1-4	CASSSSGGGRTNEKLFF
TRBV11-2	14	TRBJ1-6	CASSLAPRNSPLHF